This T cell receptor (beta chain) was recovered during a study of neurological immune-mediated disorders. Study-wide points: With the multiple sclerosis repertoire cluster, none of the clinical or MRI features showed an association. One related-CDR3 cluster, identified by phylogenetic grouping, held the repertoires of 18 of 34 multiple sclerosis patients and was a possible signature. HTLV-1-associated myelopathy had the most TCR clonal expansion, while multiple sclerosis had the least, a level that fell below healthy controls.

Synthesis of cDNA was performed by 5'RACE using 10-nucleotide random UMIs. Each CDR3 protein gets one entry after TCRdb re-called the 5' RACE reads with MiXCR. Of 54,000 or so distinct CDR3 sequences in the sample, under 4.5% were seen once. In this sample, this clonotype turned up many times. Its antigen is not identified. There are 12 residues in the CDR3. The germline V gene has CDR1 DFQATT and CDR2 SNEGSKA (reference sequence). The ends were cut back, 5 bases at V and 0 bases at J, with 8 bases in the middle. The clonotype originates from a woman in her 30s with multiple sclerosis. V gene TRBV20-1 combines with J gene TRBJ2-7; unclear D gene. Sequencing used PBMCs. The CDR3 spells CSAPFPSYEQYF. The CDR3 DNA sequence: TGCAGTGCTCCCTTCCCCTCCTACGAGCAGTACTTC.